The T cell receptor beta chain under discussion was sequenced for a study of blood T cells in healthy people across ages. In the case of this clonotype: Its cognate antigen is unknown. Sequence at one end of the junction differs from germline and may be a read error.

Using a J-beta primer mix together with a sample-barcoded 5' primer, a second PCR was run for roughly 7 to 12 cycles. Samples each returned at least 2.5 million CDR3-containing paired-end reads. Each CDR3 protein gets one entry after TCRdb re-called the 5' RACE reads with MiXCR. Of about 1 million distinct CDR3 sequences in the sample, 45% are singletons; the top ten hold 18%. Per germline, CDR1 SGHKS and CDR2 YYEKEE (reference sequence). The CDR3 has 15 residues. Study conclusions and caveats: Nothing was known about donor CMV status, and this possibly confounded expanded clonotype changes. Among long-lived donors, naive CD4+ cells were more numerous and diversity higher than in aged donors.

This clonotype was obtained from a woman aged 55-75 years in good health. The chain has TRBV5-5 and TRBJ2-6; D tentatively reads TRBD1 or TRBD2 (5 bases each). Specimen: blood. DNA for the CDR3: TGTGCCAGCAGCTGGGAGCCCTCTGGGGCCAACGTTCTGACTTTC. Translating gives CASSWEPSGANVLTF. Looking up the rest from reference TRBV5-5 and TRBJ2-6 gives the full variable domain: DAGVTQSPTHLIKTRGQQVTLRCSPISGHKSVSWYQQVLGQGPQFIFQYYEKEERGRGNFPDRFSARQFPNYSSELNVNALLLGDSALYLCASSWEPSGANVLTFGAGSRLTVL.